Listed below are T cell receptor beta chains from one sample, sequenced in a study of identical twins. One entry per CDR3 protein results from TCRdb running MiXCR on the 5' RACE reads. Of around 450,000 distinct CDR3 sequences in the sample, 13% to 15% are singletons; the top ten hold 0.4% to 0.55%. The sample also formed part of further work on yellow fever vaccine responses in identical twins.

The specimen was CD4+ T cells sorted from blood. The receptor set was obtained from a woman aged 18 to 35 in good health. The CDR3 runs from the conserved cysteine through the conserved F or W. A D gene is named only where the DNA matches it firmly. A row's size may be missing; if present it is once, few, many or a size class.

CDR3: CASRGSYNSPLHF
DNA: TGTGCCAGCAGAGGGTCCTATAATTCACCCCTCCACTTT
J: TRBJ1-6
size: many
D: -
V: TRBV12-3/TRBV12-4

CDR3: CSAMTSGSTDTQYF
DNA: TGCAGCGCTATGACTAGCGGTAGCACAGATACGCAGTATTTT
J: TRBJ2-3
size: few
D: TRBD2
V: TRBV29-1

CDR3: CASSTGTANPYEQYF
DNA: TGTGCCAGCAGCACCGGGACAGCCAATCCCTACGAGCAGTACTTC
J: TRBJ2-7
size: few
D: TRBD1
V: TRBV5-6

CDR3: CASSAGTGDGYTF
DNA: TGCGCCAGCAGCGCCGGGACAGGGGATGGCTACACCTTC
J: TRBJ1-2
size: -
D: TRBD1
V: TRBV5-1

CDR3: CASTDYSYEQYF
DNA: TGTGCCAGCACGGACTACTCTTACGAGCAGTACTTC
J: TRBJ2-7
size: -
D: -
V: TRBV7-2

CDR3: CASRETVPNTGELFF
DNA: TGTGCCAGCAGAGAGACAGTCCCTAACACCGGGGAGCTGTTTTTT
J: TRBJ2-2
size: few
D: -
V: TRBV2

CDR3: CSAREPGQGGRLTQYF
DNA: TGCAGTGCTAGAGAACCGGGACAGGGCGGGCGTCTGACCCAGTACTTC
J: TRBJ2-5
size: few
D: TRBD1
V: TRBV20-1

CDR3: CSASVGTGSKDQPQHF
DNA: TGCAGTGCTAGTGTGGGGACAGGTTCTAAGGATCAGCCCCAGCATTTT
J: TRBJ1-5
size: few
D: TRBD1
V: TRBV20-1

CDR3: CASSVDEVNSPLHF
DNA: TGTGCCAGCAGCGTAGATGAGGTTAATTCACCCCTCCACTTT
J: TRBJ1-6
size: -
D: -
V: TRBV9

CDR3: CASSSGQGLAGGRTGELFF
DNA: TGTGCCAGCAGCTCGGGACAGGGACTAGCGGGGGGGCGCACCGGGGAGCTGTTTTTT
J: TRBJ2-2
size: -
D: TRBD2
V: TRBV11-2

CDR3: CASSLIIGGISYNEQFF
DNA: TGTGCCAGCAGTTTAATCATCGGGGGGATCTCCTACAATGAGCAGTTCTTC
J: TRBJ2-1
size: -
D: TRBD2
V: TRBV12-3/TRBV12-4

CDR3: CASSSGQANTEAFF
DNA: TGCGCCAGCAGCTCCGGACAGGCGAACACTGAAGCTTTCTTT
J: TRBJ1-1
size: many
D: TRBD1
V: TRBV5-1

CDR3: CATDEWVDTGELFF
DNA: TGTGCCACCGACGAATGGGTTGACACCGGGGAGCTGTTTTTT
J: TRBJ2-2
size: -
D: -
V: TRBV2

CDR3: CASSSGTWSSYNEQFF
DNA: TGTGCCAGCAGCTCCGGTACATGGAGCTCCTACAATGAGCAGTTCTTC
J: TRBJ2-1
size: -
D: -
V: TRBV11-2

CDR3: CASSGGGLTNTGELFF
DNA: TGTGCCAGCAGCGGCGGGGGGTTAACGAACACCGGGGAGCTGTTTTTT
J: TRBJ2-2
size: few
D: TRBD2
V: TRBV5-6